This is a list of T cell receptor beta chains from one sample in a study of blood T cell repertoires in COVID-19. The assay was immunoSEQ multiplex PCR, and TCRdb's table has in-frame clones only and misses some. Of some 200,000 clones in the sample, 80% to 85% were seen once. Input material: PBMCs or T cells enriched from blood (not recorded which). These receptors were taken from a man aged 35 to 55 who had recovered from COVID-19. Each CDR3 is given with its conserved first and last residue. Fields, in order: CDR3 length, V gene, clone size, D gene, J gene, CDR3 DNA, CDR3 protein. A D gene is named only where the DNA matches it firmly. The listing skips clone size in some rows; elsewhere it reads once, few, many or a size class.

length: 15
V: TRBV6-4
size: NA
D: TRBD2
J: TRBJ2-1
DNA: TGTGCCAGCAGTGACAGCGGGGGGGCCGGGGATGAGCAGTTCTTC
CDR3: CASSDSGGAGDEQFF

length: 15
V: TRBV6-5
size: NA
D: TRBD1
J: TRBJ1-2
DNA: TGTGCCAGCAGTTTTGCCGCCGGGACAGTTTATGGCTACACCTTC
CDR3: CASSFAAGTVYGYTF

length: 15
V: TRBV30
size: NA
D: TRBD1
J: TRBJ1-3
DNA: TGTGCCTGGGAGGACAGGGGAAACTCTGGAAACACCATATATTTT
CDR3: CAWEDRGNSGNTIYF

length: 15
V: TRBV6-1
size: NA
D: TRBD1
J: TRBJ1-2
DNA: TGTGCCAGCAGTGAAGCTCGGACAGGGTTGTATGGCTACACCTTC
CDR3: CASSEARTGLYGYTF

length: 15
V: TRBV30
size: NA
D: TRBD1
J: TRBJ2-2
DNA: TGTGCCTGGAGTAGGGACAGGGGAGGCACCGGGGAGCTGTTTTTT
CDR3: CAWSRDRGGTGELFF

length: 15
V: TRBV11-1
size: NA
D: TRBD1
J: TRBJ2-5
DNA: TGTGCCAGCAGCTCCCCGGGGACAGAGCAAGAGACCCAGTACTTC
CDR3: CASSSPGTEQETQYF

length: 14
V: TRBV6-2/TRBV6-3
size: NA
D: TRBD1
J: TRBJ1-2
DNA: TGTGCCAGCAGTTACTGGACAGGGAACTATGGCTACACCTTC
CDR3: CASSYWTGNYGYTF

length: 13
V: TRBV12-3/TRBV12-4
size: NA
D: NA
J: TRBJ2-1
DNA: TGTGCCAGCAGTTTTAATTGGCCCAATGAGCAGTTCTTC
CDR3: CASSFNWPNEQFF

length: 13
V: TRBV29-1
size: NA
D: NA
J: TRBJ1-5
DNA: TGCAGCGCTGTAACGACAGTGAATCAGCCCCAGCATTTT
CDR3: CSAVTTVNQPQHF

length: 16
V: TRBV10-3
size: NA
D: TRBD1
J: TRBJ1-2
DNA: TGTGCCATCAGTGACTCTATCAGACAACAGGGGTTAGGCTACACCTTC
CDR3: CAISDSIRQQGLGYTF

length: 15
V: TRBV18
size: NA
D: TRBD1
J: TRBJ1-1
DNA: TGTGCCAGCTCATTTCGACAGGGGACGAACACTGAAGCTTTCTTT
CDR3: CASSFRQGTNTEAFF

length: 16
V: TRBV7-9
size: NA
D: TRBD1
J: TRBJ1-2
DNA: TGTGCCAGCAGCCTAAAAGGGGCGGGACAGGGGTATGGCTACACCTTC
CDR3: CASSLKGAGQGYGYTF

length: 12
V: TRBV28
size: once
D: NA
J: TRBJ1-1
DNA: TGTGCCAGCATGGGAGGGCACACTGAAGCTTTCTTT
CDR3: CASMGGHTEAFF

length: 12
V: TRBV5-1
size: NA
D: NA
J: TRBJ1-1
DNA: TGCGCCAGCAGCTTTCAGGGGACTGAAGCTTTCTTT
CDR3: CASSFQGTEAFF